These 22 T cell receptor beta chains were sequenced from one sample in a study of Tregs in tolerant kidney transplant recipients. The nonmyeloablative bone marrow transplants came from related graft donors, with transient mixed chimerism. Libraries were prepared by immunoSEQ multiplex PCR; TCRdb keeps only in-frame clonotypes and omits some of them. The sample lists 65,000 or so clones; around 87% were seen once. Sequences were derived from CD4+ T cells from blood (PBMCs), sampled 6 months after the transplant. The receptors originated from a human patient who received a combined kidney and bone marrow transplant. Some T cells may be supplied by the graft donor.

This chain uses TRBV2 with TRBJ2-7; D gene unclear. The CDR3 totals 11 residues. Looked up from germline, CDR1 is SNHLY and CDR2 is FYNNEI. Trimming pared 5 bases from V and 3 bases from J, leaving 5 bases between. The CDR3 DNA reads TGTGCCAGCAGTATAAACTACGAGCAGTACTTC. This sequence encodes CASSINYEQYF.

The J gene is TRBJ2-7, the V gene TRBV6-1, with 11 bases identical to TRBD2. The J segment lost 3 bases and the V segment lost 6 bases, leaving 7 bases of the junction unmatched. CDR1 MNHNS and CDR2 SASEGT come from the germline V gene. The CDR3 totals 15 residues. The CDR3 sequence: CASRPGTSGYYEQYF. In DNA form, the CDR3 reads TGTGCCAGCAGACCCGGGACTAGCGGATACTACGAGCAGTACTTC.

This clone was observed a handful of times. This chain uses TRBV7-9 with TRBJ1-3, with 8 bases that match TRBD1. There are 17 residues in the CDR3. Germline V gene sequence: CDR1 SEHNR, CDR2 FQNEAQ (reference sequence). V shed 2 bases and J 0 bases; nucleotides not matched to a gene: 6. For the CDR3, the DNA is TGTGCCAGCAGCTTACATGGGACAGGATTCTCTGGAAACACCATATATTTT. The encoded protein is CASSLHGTGFSGNTIYF.

The CDR3 region has the DNA TGTGCCAGCACGAGAGAGTCCTATGGCTACACCTTC. Protein sequence: CASTRESYGYTF. The rearrangement links TRBV2 to TRBJ1-2, with D hard to call. Germline values: CDR1 SNHLY, CDR2 FYNNEI. This CDR3 has 12 amino acids. V lost 7 bases and J lost 4, with 10 bases in between.

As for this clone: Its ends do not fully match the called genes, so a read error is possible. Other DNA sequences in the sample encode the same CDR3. The DNA of the CDR3 is TGTGCCAGCATCAGACAGAACAATTCCCCCCTCCACTTT. Residues: CASIRQNNSPLHF. The rearrangement uses TRBV6-1 and TRBJ1-6; a weak D match, TRBD1 (5 bases). The CDR3 has 13 amino acids. The germline V gene has CDR1 MNHNS and CDR2 SASEGT.

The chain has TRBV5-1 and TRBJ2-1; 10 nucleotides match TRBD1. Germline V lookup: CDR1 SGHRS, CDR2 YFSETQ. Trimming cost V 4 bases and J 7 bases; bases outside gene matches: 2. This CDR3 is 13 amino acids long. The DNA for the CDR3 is TGCGCCAGCAGCAAGGACAGGGGGAATGAGCAGTTCTTC. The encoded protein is CASSKDRGNEQFF.

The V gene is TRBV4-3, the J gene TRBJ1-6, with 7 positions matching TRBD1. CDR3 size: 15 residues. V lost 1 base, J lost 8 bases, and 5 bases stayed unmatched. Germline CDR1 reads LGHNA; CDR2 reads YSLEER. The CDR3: CASSQGIGGDSPLHF. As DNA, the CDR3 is TGCGCCAGCAGCCAAGGGATAGGGGGCGATTCACCCCTCCACTTT.

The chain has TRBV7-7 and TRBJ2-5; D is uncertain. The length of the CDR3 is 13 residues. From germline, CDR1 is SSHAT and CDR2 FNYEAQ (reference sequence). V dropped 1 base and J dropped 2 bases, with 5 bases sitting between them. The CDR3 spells CASSLGVQETQYF. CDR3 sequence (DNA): TGTGCCAGCAGCTTAGGCGTTCAAGAGACCCAGTACTTC.

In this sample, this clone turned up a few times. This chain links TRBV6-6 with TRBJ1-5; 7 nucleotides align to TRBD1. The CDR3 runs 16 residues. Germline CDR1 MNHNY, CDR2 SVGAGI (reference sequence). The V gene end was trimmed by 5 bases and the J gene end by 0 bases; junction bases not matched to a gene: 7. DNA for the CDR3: TGTGCCAGCAGTCCTGGACAGGTACATAGCAATCAGCCCCAGCATTTT. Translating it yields CASSPGQVHSNQPQHF.

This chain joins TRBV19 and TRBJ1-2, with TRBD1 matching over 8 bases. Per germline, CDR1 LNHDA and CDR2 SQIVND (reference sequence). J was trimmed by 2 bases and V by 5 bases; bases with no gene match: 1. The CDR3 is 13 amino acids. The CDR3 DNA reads TGTGCCAGTAGTCGACAGGGGAACTATGGCTACACCTTC. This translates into CASSRQGNYGYTF.

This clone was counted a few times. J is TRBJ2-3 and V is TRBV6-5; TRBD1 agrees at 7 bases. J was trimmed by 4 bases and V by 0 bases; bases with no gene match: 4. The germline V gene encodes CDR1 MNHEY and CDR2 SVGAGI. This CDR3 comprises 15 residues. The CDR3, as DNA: TGTGCCAGCAGTTACTCCTGGACAGGTTCAGATACGCAGTATTTT. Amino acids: CASSYSWTGSDTQYF.

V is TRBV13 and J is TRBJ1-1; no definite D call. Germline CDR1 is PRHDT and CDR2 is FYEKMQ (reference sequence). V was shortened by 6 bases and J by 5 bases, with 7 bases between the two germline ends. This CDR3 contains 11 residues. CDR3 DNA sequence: TGTGCCAGCAGTACCGGGACTGAAGCTTTCTTT. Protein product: CASSTGTEAFF.

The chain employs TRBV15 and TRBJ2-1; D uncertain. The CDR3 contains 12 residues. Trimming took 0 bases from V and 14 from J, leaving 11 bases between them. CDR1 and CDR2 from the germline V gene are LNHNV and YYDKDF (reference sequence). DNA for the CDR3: TGTGCCACCAGCAGAGATTGGCTAGATGAGTTCTTC. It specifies CATSRDWLDEFF.

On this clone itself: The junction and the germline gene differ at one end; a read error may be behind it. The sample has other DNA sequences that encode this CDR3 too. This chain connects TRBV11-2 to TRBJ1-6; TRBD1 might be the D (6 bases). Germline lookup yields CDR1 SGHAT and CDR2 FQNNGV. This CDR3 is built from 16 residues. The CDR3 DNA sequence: TGTGCCAGCAGCTTAGTGACAGGCTCGGGTAATTCCCCCCTCCACTTT. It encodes CASSLVTGSGNSPLHF. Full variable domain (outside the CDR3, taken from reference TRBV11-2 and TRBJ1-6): EAGVAQSPRYKIIEKRQSVAFWCNPISGHATLYWYQQILGQGPKLLIQFQNNGVVDDSQLPKDRFSAERLKGVDSTLKIQPAKLEDSAVYLCASSLVTGSGNSPLHFGNGTRLTVT.

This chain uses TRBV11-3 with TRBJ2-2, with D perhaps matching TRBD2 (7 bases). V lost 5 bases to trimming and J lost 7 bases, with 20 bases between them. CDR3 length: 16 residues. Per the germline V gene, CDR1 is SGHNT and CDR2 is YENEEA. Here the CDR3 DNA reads TGTGCCAGCAGCCCGAGGCGAGGGGGGGCAATCGGGGAGCTGTTTTTT. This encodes CASSPRRGGAIGELFF. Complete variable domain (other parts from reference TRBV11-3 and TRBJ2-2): EAGVVQSPRYKIIEKKQPVAFWCNPISGHNTLYWYLQNLGQGPELLIRYENEEAVDDSQLPKDRFSAERLKGVDSTLKIQPAELGDSAVYLCASSPRRGGAIGELFFGEGSRLTVL.

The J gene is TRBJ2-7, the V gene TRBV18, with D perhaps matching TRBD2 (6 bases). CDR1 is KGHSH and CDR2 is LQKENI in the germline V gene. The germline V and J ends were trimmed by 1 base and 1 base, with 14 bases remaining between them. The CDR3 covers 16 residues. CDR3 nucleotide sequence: TGTGCCAGCTCACCACTAGCCGGGACTCCTTCCTACGAGCAGTACTTC. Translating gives CASSPLAGTPSYEQYF. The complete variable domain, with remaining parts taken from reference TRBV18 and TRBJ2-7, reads NAGVMQNPRHLVRRRGQEARLRCSPMKGHSHVYWYRQLPEEGLKFMVYLQKENIIDESGMPKERFSAEFPKEGPSILRIQQVVRGDSAAYFCASSPLAGTPSYEQYFGPGTRLTVT.

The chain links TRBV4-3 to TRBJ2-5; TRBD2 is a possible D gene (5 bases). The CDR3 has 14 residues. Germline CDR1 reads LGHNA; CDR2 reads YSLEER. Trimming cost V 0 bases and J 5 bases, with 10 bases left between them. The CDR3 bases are TGCGCCAGCAGCCAAGATATAGCGTGGGAGACCCAGTACTTC. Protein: CASSQDIAWETQYF.

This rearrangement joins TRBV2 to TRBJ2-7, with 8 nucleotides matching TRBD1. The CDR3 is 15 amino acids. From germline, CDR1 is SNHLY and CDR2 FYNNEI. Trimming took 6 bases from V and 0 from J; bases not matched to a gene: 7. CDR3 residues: CASSTDRAGSYEQYF. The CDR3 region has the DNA TGTGCCAGCAGCACGGACAGGGCAGGCTCCTACGAGCAGTACTTC.

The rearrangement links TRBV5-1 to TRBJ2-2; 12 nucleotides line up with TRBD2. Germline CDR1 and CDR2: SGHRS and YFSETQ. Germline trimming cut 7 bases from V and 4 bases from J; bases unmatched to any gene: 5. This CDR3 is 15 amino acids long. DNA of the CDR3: TGCGCCAGCGAAATGACTAGCGGGAGCACCGGGGAGCTGTTTTTT. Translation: CASEMTSGSTGELFF.

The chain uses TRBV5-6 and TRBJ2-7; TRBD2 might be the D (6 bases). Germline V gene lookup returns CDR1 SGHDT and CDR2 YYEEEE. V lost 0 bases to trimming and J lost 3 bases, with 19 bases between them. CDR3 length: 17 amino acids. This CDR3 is CASSLGGDSRPGYEQYF. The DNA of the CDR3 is TGTGCCAGCAGCTTGGGTGGGGACTCCCGCCCAGGCTACGAGCAGTACTTC.

Here the CDR3 reads CASSPRQTGTLDIQYF. The CDR3 coding sequence is TGTGCCAGCAGCCCTAGACAGACAGGGACCCTAGACATTCAGTACTTC. The chain recombines TRBV7-9 with TRBJ2-4; 7 bases match TRBD1. The CDR3 is 16 amino acids. The germline V gene has CDR1 SEHNR and CDR2 FQNEAQ (reference sequence). The J segment lost 8 bases and the V segment lost 5 bases, leaving 15 bases of the junction unmatched.

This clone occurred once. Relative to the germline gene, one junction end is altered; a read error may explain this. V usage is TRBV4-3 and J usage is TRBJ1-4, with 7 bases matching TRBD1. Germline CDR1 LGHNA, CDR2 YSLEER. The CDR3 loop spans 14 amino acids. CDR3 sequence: CASSQGQGGPRLLF. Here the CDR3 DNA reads TGCGCCAGCAGCCAAGGACAGGGTGGTCCCCGGCTCCTTTTT.